A single sample gave rise to the 3 T cell receptor beta chains below, sequenced in a study of cytomegalovirus exposure and HLA in healthy donors. Both 60 Vbeta primers and 13 Jbeta primers went into the PCR. TCRdb's copy holds only in-frame clones and misses some; the assay was immunoSEQ multiplex PCR. The table lists under 300,000 clones, about 75% of them singletons. The specimen was PBMCs. The source is a female donor in good health and CMV-seronegative.

The V call is TRBV5-1, the J call TRBJ2-5; tentative D call: TRBD1 (5 bases). In germline, CDR1 is SGHRS, CDR2 YFSETQ. V shed 0 bases and J shed 4 bases, with 10 bases lying between them. This CDR3 is built from 14 residues. CDR3 sequence: CASSLVVGLETQYF. DNA for the CDR3: TGCGCCAGCAGCTTGGTCGTGGGGCTAGAGACCCAGTACTTC.

This clone was seen more than once but under ten times. This chain connects TRBV10-1 to TRBJ2-3, with D possibly being TRBD2 (5 bases). Trimming took off 0 bases at V and 2 bases at J, with 12 bases between the two ends. CDR1 WNHNN and CDR2 SYGVQD come from the germline V gene (reference sequence). The CDR3 loop spans 16 amino acids. The CDR3 reads CASSESTRALTDTQYF. The CDR3, as DNA: TGCGCCAGCAGTGAGTCAACTAGAGCCCTCACAGATACGCAGTATTTT.

The rearrangement links TRBV6-1 to TRBJ1-2; D remains unclear. The V and J ends lost 8 bases and 5 bases respectively, with 9 bases between them. The CDR3 extends over 11 amino acids. Looked up from germline, CDR1 is MNHNS and CDR2 is SASEGT. The CDR3 nucleotides read TGTGCCAGCGGTGGGCTTTATGGCTACACCTTC. Its translation: CASGGLYGYTF.